This T cell receptor (beta chain) stems from a study of cytomegalovirus exposure and HLA in healthy donors. PCR was performed using 60 Vbeta and 13 Jbeta primers. Repertoires were generated with immunoSEQ multiplex PCR, while TCRdb's copy carries only in-frame clones and drops some. In the table there are 130,000 to 150,000 clones, about four fifths of which are singletons. The CDR3 sequence is 15 residues long. V shed 0 bases and J 7 bases; nucleotides not matched to a gene: 5. CDR1 and CDR2 from the germline V gene are LGHNA and YSLEER. This clone appeared a single time. Its target is unknown. Study outcomes and limitations: Most TCRs appeared rarely, but some public TCRs recurred in many donors. At a 0.05 false discovery rate, a later analysis found 15,000 to 20,000 TCR beta sequences to be associated with HLA alleles. It was reported that TCR beta sequences correctly inferred the HLA-A and HLA-B alleles for most subjects.

The chain is built from TRBV4-3 and TRBJ1-4; 7 bases fit TRBD1. Material for sequencing was PBMCs. This clonotype was sampled from a male donor in good health and CMV-seronegative. For the CDR3, the DNA is TGCGCCAGCAGCCAAGACCAGGGGGTAGGTGAAAAACTGTTTTTT. It translates to CASSQDQGVGEKLFF.